The entry that follows covers one TCR beta chain sequence. The antigen is unknown. It was the approximately 110-subject validation cohort, separate from the approximately 670-subject first cohort, to which the donors belonged. The data were produced by immunoSEQ multiplex PCR, yet TCRdb's version contains in-frame clones alone and is incomplete. The repertoire holds over 150,000 clones, with around 85% as singletons. The data were taken from a study of cytomegalovirus exposure and HLA in healthy donors. Study details: A subsequent analysis reported that the 120 validation repertoires were produced on the same platform that had also been used for the roughly 700 first-cohort repertoires.

CDR3 length: 13 amino acids. Germline values: CDR1 SGHNT, CDR2 YYREEE (reference sequence). V lost 3 bases and J lost 8; bases outside the gene matches: 4. Whole-study results and caveats: TCR sequences were mostly rare, though some public TCRs occurred in many donors.

This chain links TRBV5-4 with TRBJ2-1; 8 bases agree with TRBD1. The source is a man aged 18 to 29 in good health and CMV-seropositive. The material sequenced was PBMCs. The CDR3 sequence is CASSSDRVHEQFF. The CDR3 nucleotides are TGTGCCAGCAGCTCGGACAGGGTACATGAGCAGTTCTTC.